The 2 T cell receptor beta chains in this list originate from one sample, sequenced in a study of T-cell memory formation after mild COVID-19 (dated by TCRdb to the early 2020s). The library was produced with 5' RACE. Instrument on record: Illumina NovaSeq 6000. In TCRdb, the public reads were trimmed at Q25 with fastp and aligned with MiXCR, with productive beta chains retained. Each entry merges the rows of one CDR3 protein and shows their most common DNA and genes. This sample has 250,000 or so distinct CDR3 sequences in its table, and about a sixth of those were observed once. The top ten hold under 25% of the sample. Sequenced: PBMCs or a T cell subset sorted from them (not recorded which). The receptors were sampled from a man younger than 30 who had mild COVID-19 (a few samples of this study predate the infection). The sample titles of this study are shuffled in the database, so cell type and time point are left out; the donor was told from shared clones.

The chain joins TRBV19 to TRBJ2-7, with D hard to call. This CDR3 contains 14 residues. In germline, CDR1 is LNHDA, CDR2 SQIVND (reference sequence). Trimming removed 4 bases at V and 0 bases at J, with 10 bases between. The CDR3 coding sequence is TGTGCCAGTAGTAGTACGGTCCCCTCCTACGAGCAGTACTTC. Encoded protein: CASSSTVPSYEQYF.

The genes are TRBV25-1 and TRBJ2-1; tentative D call: TRBD1 (5 bases). CDR3 length: 12 residues. Per germline, CDR1 MGHDK and CDR2 SYGVNS. Trimming took off 9 bases at V and 6 bases at J, with 12 bases between the two ends. Here the CDR3 DNA reads TGTGCCAGTGCTGTAGGGGTCAATGAGCAGTTCTTC. This encodes CASAVGVNEQFF.